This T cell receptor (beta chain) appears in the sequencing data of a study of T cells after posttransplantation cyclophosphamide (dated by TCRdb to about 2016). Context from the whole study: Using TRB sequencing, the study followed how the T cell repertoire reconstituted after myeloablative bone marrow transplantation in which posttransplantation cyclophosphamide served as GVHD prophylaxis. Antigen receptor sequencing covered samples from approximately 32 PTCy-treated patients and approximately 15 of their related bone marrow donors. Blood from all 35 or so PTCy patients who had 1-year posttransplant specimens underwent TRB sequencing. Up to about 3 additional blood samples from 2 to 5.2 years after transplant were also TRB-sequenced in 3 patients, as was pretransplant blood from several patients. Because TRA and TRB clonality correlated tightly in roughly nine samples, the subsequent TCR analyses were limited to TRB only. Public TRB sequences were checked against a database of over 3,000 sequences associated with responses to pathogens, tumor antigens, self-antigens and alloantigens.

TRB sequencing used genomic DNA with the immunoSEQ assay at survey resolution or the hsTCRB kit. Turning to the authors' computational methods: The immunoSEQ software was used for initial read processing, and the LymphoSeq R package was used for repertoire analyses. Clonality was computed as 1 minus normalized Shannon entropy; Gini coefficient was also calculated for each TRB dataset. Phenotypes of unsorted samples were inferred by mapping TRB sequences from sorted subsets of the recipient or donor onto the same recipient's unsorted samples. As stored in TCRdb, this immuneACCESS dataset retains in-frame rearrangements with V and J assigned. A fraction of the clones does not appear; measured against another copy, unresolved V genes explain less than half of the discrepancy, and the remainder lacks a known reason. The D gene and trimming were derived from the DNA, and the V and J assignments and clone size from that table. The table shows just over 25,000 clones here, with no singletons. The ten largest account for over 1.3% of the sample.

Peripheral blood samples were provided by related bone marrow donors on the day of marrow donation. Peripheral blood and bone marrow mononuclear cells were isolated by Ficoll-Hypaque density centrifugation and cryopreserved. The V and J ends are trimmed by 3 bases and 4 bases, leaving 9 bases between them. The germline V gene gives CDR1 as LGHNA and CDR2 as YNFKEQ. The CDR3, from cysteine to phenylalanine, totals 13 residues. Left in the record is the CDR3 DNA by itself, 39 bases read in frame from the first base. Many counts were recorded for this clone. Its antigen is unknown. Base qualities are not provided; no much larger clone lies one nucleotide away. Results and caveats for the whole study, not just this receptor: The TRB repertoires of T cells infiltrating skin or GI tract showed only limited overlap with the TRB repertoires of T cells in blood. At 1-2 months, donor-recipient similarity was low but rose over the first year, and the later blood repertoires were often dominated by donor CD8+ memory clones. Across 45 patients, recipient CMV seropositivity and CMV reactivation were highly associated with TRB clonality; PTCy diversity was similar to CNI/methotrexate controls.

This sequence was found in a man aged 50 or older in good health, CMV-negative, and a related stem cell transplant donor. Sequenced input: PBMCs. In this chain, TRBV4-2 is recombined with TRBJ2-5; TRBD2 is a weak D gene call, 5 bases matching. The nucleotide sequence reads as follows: TGTGCCAGCAGCCAGGGAGCAGGAGAGACCCAGTACTTC. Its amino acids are CASSQGAGETQYF.